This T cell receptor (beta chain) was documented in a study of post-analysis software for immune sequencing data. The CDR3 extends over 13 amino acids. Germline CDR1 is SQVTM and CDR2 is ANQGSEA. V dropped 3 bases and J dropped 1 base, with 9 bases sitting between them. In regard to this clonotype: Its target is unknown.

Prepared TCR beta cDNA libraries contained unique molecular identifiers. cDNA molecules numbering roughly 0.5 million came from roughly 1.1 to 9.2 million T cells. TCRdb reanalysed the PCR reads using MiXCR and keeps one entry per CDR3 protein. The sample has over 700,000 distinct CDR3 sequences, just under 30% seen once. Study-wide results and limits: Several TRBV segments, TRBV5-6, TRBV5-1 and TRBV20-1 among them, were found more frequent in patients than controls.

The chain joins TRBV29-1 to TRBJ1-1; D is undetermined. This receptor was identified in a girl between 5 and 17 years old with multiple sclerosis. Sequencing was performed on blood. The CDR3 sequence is CSVEEGQNTEAFF. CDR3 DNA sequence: TGCAGCGTTGAGGAAGGCCAGAACACTGAAGCTTTCTTT.